The 18 T cell receptor beta chains below were found in one sample sequenced in a study of CD8+ T cells in alopecia areata (dated by TCRdb to between 2017 and 2018). Receptor libraries were prepared by the immunoSEQ multiplex PCR assay. RNA was extracted from all samples and reverse transcribed into cDNA as template for TCR sequencing. Not all clones reach the TCRdb copy of this immuneACCESS table, which keeps in-frame sequences only. Checked studies attribute under half of the gap to unresolved V genes and leave the rest unexplained. The sample contains approximately 140,000 clones, more than 40% of them found a single time. The leading ten clones occupy more than 6.5% of the sample. The specimen sequenced was CD4+ T cells sorted from blood. The receptors were sampled from a human donor with alopecia areata.

The genes are TRBV6-5 and TRBJ2-3; D unclear. The ends were cut back, 4 bases at V and 2 bases at J, with 4 bases in the middle. There are 12 residues in the CDR3. CDR1 is MNHEY and CDR2 is SVGAGI in the germline V gene. The CDR3 DNA follows: TGTGCCAGCAGTTTCTCCACAGATACGCAGTATTTT. It yields the protein CASSFSTDTQYF.

This chain links TRBV5-1 with TRBJ2-3; D remains ambiguous. Per germline, CDR1 SGHRS and CDR2 YFSETQ. The CDR3 extends over 15 amino acids. V was trimmed by 3 bases and J by 1 base, leaving 12 bases between them. The CDR3 DNA is TGCGCCAGCAGCTCCAAAGACTCGGGCACAGATACGCAGTATTTT. Its protein product is CASSSKDSGTDTQYF.

The chain joins TRBV30 to TRBJ1-1; D unclear. Per germline, CDR1 GTSNPN and CDR2 SVGIG (reference sequence). The CDR3 has 13 amino acids. Trimming pared 0 bases from V and 0 bases from J, leaving 5 bases between. CDR3 residues: CAWSVKVNTEAFF. In DNA form, the CDR3 reads TGTGCCTGGAGTGTAAAGGTGAACACTGAAGCTTTCTTT.

In this sample, this clone turned up a few times. This chain connects TRBV7-3 to TRBJ2-3; no clear D gene. Germline loops: CDR1 SGHTA, CDR2 FQGTGA. The V and J ends lost 8 bases and 0 bases respectively, with 9 bases between them. There are 13 residues in the CDR3. CDR3 in DNA: TGTGCCAGCGGGGTGACTAGCACAGATACGCAGTATTTT. Amino acid sequence: CASGVTSTDTQYF.

This clone was counted a few times. This chain links TRBV7-9 with TRBJ2-7; 7 nucleotides agree with TRBD1. J gave up 6 bases and V 3 bases, and 2 bases lay outside the gene matches. The CDR3 spans 12 residues. Germline loops: CDR1 SEHNR, CDR2 FQNEAQ (reference sequence). CDR3 sequence: CASSLSGGEQYF. As DNA, the CDR3 is TGTGCCAGCAGCTTGTCAGGGGGCGAGCAGTACTTC.

This clone was observed a few times. This chain joins TRBV30 and TRBJ2-7; TRBD1 is a possible D gene (5 bases). V gave up 4 bases and J gave up 3 bases, with 10 bases separating them. The CDR3 sequence is 12 residues long. Per germline, CDR1 GTSNPN and CDR2 SVGIG (reference sequence). The CDR3 DNA reads as TGTGCCTGGAAGACCCAGGGCTACGAGCAGTACTTC. It yields the protein CAWKTQGYEQYF. The full variable domain, completed using reference TRBV30 and TRBJ2-7, is SQTIHQWPATLVQPVGSPLSLECTVEGTSNPNLYWYRQAAGRGLQLLFYSVGIGQISSEVPQNLSASRPQDRQFILSSKKLLLSDSGFYLCAWKTQGYEQYFGPGTRLTVT.

This chain joins TRBV28 and TRBJ2-5; 10 nucleotides match TRBD2. With V trimmed by 6 bases and J by 4 bases, 11 bases remained unmatched. Germline V gives CDR1 MDHEN, CDR2 SYDVKM. This CDR3 region has 16 residues. The CDR3 nucleotides read TGTGCCAGCAGACCTAGCGGGGGCGCACGACGAGAGACCCAGTACTTC. This gives the protein CASRPSGGARRETQYF.

The rearrangement links TRBV27 to TRBJ2-7; 8 bases are a match to TRBD1. V was clipped by 9 bases and J by 2 bases; unmatched bases: 3. Germline loops: CDR1 MNHEY, CDR2 SMNVEV (reference sequence). The CDR3 consists of 12 residues. CDR3 in amino acids: CASRDRTYEQYF. In DNA, the CDR3 is TGTGCCAGTAGGGACAGGACCTACGAGCAGTACTTC.

The genes are TRBV30 and TRBJ2-2; 8 bases map to TRBD2. This CDR3 region has 16 residues. Germline CDR1 is GTSNPN and CDR2 is SVGIG (reference sequence). Trimming removed 0 bases from V and 6 bases from J; junction bases left unmatched: 9. The DNA for the CDR3 is TGTGCCTGGAGTGTACTGGGCGGGGGGCGGGCCGGGGAGCTGTTTTTT. Translation: CAWSVLGGGRAGELFF.

This clone was seen repeatedly, ten times or more. For the CDR3, the DNA is TGTGCCATTAGGAGTGACCTACTAACCGGGGAGCTGTTTTTT. Encoded protein: CAIRSDLLTGELFF. This chain uses TRBV10-3 with TRBJ2-2; D not resolved. V was pared by 9 bases and J by 5 bases, with 16 bases between. The CDR3 is 14 residues long. Germline CDR1 and CDR2: ENHRY and SYGVKD.

Concerning this clone itself: Compared with germline, one end of the junction differs, possibly owing to a read error. J is TRBJ1-1 and V is TRBV7-2; no reliable D call. From germline, CDR1 is SGHTA and CDR2 FQGNSA. The CDR3 spans 11 residues. CDR3 bases: TGTGCCAGCAGGGTCCGGGCTGAGGCTTTCTTT. Amino acids: CASRVRAEAFF.

The chain has TRBV7-2 and TRBJ2-7; 10 nucleotides align to TRBD2. The V gene's germline CDR1 is SGHTA and CDR2 FQGNSA. With V trimmed by 8 bases and J by 4 bases, 11 bases remained unmatched. This CDR3 has 15 residues. For the CDR3, the DNA is TGTGCCAGCCTGAATTCCCTAGCGGGAGTTTACGAGCAGTACTTC. Protein: CASLNSLAGVYEQYF.

This clone was detected a few times. This chain links TRBV2 with TRBJ2-2; 8 positions agree with TRBD2. Trimming cost V 4 bases and J 7 bases; bases outside gene matches: 5. Germline lookup yields CDR1 SNHLY and CDR2 FYNNEI. The CDR3 runs to 14 residues. CDR3 DNA: TGTGCCAGCAGTGTTCGGGAGGGCATCGGGGAGCTGTTTTTT. This encodes CASSVREGIGELFF.

The V gene is TRBV27, the J gene TRBJ1-2; the D gene is possibly TRBD1 (6 bases). Trimming removed 2 bases from V and 6 bases from J, with 13 bases in between. The CDR3 covers 14 residues. CDR1 is MNHEY, CDR2 SMNVEV, per germline (reference sequence). The CDR3 is CASSLTVRGNGYTF. The CDR3 bases are TGTGCCAGCAGTTTAACAGTCAGGGGCAATGGCTACACCTTC.

This clone was seen a few times. The gene calls are TRBV7-9 and TRBJ2-7; TRBD2 matches 12 bases. Trimming took 5 bases from V and 5 from J; bases not matched to a gene: 7. CDR3 length: 15 amino acids. Germline CDR1 and CDR2: SEHNR and FQNEAQ (reference sequence). The CDR3 protein is CASSATSGSTHEQYF. The DNA of the CDR3 is TGTGCCAGCAGCGCGACTAGCGGGAGCACCCACGAGCAGTACTTC. Full variable domain (rest looked up from reference TRBV7-9 and TRBJ2-7): DTGVSQNPRHKITKRGQNVTFRCDPISEHNRLYWYRQTLGQGPEFLTYFQNEAQLEKSRLLSDRFSAERPKGSFSTLEIQRTEQGDSAMYLCASSATSGSTHEQYFGPGTRLTVT.

V usage is TRBV28 and J usage is TRBJ1-1; TRBD1 aligns across 12 bases. Germline V lookup: CDR1 MDHEN, CDR2 SYDVKM. This CDR3 spans 17 amino acids. Losses at the gene ends were 7 bases for V and 10 bases for J; bases not matched to a gene: 19. The CDR3 region is CASTTIGTGGGFRGAFF. DNA of the CDR3: TGTGCCAGCACCACAATTGGGACAGGGGGCGGATTTCGGGGAGCTTTCTTT.

This clone was observed a handful of times. The chain employs TRBV10-3 and TRBJ2-1; no reliable D call. The CDR3 covers 14 residues. Germline V gives CDR1 ENHRY, CDR2 SYGVKD. The ends were cut back, 5 bases at V and 9 bases at J, with 17 bases in the middle. CDR3 bases: TGTGCCATCAGTCCCGGCACGGTTCGGTCTGAGCAGTTCTTC. This translates into CAISPGTVRSEQFF.

This clone was seen only a few times. The chain joins TRBV10-2 to TRBJ2-7; the match to TRBD2 covers 12 bases. The V gene end was trimmed by 8 bases and the J gene end by 5 bases; junction bases not matched to a gene: 4. The CDR3 length is 13 residues. The germline CDR1 and CDR2 sequences are WSHSY and SAAADI. The CDR3 here is CASLLAGGNEQYF. The CDR3 region has the DNA TGCGCCAGCCTACTAGCGGGAGGAAACGAGCAGTACTTC.